This T cell receptor (beta chain) was found in a study of identical twins' blood T cells. Study details: Approximately twelve libraries, six alpha and six beta, gave 50 million or so reads. General observations from the study: Environmental influences on twin similarity could not be excluded. Each donor's most abundant TCRbeta clonotypes shared more CDR3 sequences with her twin than unrelated donors.

V lost 6 bases to trimming and J lost 2 bases, with 20 bases between them. From germline, CDR1 is LNHDA and CDR2 SQIVND (reference sequence). The CDR3 covers 18 residues. Libraries were made from RNA as TCR cDNA, using a modified protocol. TCRdb analysed the 5' RACE reads with MiXCR anew, one entry per CDR3 protein. The sample has 300,000 to 400,000 distinct CDR3 sequences, over 25% seen once. This clonotype was seen a few times. Its antigen is not identified. This clonotype originated in a woman aged 18-49 years in good health. Sequenced sample: PBMCs. The chain combines TRBV19 with TRBJ2-6, with TRBD1 as a possible D gene (5 bases). In DNA form, the CDR3 reads TGTGCCAGTAGATCCCCCGGCGCAGGGTTCCCTGGGGCCAACGTCCTGACTTTC. It encodes CASRSPGAGFPGANVLTF.